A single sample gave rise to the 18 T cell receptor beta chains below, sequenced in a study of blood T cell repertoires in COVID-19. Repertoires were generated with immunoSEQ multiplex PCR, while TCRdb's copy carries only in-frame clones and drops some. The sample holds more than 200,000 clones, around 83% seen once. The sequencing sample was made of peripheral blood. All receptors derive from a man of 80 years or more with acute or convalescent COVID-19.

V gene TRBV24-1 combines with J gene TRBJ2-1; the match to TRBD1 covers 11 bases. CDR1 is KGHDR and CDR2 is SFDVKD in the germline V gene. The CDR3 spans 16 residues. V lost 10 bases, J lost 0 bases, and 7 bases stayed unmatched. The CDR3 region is CATGQGAFFSYNEQFF. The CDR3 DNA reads TGTGCCACAGGACAGGGGGCCTTCTTCTCCTACAATGAGCAGTTCTTC.

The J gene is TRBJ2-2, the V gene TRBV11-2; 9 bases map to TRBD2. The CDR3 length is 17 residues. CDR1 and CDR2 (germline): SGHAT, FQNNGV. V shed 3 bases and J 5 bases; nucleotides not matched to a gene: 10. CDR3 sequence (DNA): TGTGCCAGCAGCTTCCCCATGCGGGGGGGAGGTACCGGGGAGCTGTTTTTT. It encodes CASSFPMRGGGTGELFF. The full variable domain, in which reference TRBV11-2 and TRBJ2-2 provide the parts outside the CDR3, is EAGVAQSPRYKIIEKRQSVAFWCNPISGHATLYWYQQILGQGPKLLIQFQNNGVVDDSQLPKDRFSAERLKGVDSTLKIQPAKLEDSAVYLCASSFPMRGGGTGELFFGEGSRLTVL.

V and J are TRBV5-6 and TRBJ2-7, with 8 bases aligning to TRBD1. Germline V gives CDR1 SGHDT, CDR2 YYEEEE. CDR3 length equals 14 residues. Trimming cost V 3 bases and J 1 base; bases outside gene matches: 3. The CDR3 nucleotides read TGTGCCAGCAGCTATCGGACAGGGTCCTACGAGCAGTACTTC. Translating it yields CASSYRTGSYEQYF.

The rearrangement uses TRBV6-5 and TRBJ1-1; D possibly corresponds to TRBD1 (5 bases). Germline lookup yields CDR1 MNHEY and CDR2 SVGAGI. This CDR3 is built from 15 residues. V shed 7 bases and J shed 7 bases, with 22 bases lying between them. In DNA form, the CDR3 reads TGTGCCAGCACTCCCGCTACGAAACTGGGGGGTGAAGCTTTCTTT. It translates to CASTPATKLGGEAFF.

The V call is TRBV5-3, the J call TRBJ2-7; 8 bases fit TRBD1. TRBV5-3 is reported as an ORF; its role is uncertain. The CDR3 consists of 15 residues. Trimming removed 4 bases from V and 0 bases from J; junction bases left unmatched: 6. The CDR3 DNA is TGTGCCAGAAGCCAGAAAACAGGGGGCTCCTACGAGCAGTACTTC. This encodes CARSQKTGGSYEQYF.

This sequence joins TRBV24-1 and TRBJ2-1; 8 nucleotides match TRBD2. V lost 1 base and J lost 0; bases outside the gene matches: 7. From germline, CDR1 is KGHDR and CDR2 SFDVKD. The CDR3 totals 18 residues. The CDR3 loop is CATSDFAKRGSSYNEQFF. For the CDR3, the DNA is TGTGCCACCAGTGATTTTGCAAAGCGGGGGAGCTCCTACAATGAGCAGTTCTTC.

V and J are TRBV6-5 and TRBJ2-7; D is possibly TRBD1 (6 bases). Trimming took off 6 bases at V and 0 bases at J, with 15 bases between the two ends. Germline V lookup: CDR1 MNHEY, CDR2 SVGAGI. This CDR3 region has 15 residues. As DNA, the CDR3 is TGTGCCAGCAGCCAGGTGGGGGCGGCCTCCTACGAGCAGTACTTC. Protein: CASSQVGAASYEQYF.

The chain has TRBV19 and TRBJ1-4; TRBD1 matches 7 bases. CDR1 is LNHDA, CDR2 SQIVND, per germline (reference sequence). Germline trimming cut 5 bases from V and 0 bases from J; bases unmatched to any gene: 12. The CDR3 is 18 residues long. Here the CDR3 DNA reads TGTGCCAGTAGTTTCCCCGGCAGGGGGGTTGCAACTAATGAAAAACTGTTTTTT. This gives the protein CASSFPGRGVATNEKLFF.

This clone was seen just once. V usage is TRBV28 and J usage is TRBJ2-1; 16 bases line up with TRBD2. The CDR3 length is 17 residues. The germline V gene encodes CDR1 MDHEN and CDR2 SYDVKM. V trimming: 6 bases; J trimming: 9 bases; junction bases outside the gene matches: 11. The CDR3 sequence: CASSTPGLAGGQAEQFF. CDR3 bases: TGTGCCAGCAGCACACCGGGACTAGCGGGAGGGCAGGCTGAGCAGTTCTTC.

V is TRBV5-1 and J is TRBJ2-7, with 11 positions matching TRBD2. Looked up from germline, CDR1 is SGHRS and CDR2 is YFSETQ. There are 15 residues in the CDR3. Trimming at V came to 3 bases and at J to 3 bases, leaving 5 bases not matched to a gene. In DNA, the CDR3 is TGCGCCAGCAGCTCTCCGGGACTAGCGGTCTACGAGCAGTACTTC. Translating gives CASSSPGLAVYEQYF.

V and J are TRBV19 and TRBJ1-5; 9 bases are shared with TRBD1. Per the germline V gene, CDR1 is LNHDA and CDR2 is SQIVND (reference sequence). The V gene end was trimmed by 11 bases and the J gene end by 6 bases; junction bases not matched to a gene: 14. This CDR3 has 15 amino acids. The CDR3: CAGDSGTGYRQPQHF. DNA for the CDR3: TGTGCCGGGGATTCCGGGACAGGGTACCGTCAGCCCCAGCATTTT.

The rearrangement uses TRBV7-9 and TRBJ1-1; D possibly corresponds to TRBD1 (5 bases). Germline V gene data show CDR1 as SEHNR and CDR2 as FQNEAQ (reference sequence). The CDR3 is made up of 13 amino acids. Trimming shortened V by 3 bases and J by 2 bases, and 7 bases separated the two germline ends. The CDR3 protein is CASSFGANTEAFF. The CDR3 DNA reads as TGTGCCAGCAGCTTTGGGGCTAACACTGAAGCTTTCTTT.

CDR3 loop: CAIRDSGSGNTIYF. The CDR3 nucleotides read TGTGCCATCAGAGACTCCGGCTCTGGAAACACCATATATTTT. J is TRBJ1-3 and V is TRBV10-3; D uncertain. V shed 6 bases and J shed 0 bases, with 9 bases lying between them. The CDR3 consists of 14 residues. Germline V gives CDR1 ENHRY, CDR2 SYGVKD.

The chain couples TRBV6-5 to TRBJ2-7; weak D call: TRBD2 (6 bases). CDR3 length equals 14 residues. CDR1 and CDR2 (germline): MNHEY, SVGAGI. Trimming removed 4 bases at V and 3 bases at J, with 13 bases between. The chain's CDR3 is CASSSSRDFYEQYF. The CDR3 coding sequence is TGTGCCAGCAGTTCCAGCCGGGACTTCTACGAGCAGTACTTC.

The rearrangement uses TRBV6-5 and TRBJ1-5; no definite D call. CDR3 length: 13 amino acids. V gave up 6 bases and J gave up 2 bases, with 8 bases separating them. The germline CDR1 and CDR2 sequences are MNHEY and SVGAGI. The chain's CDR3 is CASSLQRNQPQHF. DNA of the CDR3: TGTGCCAGCAGCTTACAGCGCAATCAGCCCCAGCATTTT.

The CDR3 spells CASSLIPGYEQYF. The CDR3 DNA sequence: TGCGCCAGCAGCCTTATACCGGGCTACGAGCAGTACTTC. The rearrangement links TRBV5-1 to TRBJ2-7; D gene unclear. The germline V gene has CDR1 SGHRS and CDR2 YFSETQ. The germline V and J ends were trimmed by 4 bases and 3 bases, with 11 bases remaining between them. CDR3 length: 13 amino acids.

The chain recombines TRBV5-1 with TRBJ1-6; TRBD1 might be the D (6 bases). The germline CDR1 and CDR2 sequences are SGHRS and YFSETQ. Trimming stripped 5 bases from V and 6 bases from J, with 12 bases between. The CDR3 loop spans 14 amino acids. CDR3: CASSGGRGNSPLHF. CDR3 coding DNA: TGCGCCAGCAGTGGGGGCAGGGGTAATTCACCCCTCCACTTT.

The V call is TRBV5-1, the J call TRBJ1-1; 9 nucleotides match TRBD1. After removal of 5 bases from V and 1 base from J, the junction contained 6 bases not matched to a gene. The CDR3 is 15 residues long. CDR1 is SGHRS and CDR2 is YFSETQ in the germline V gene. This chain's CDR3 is CASRQAQGANTEAFF. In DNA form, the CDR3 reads TGCGCCAGCAGACAGGCACAGGGGGCGAACACTGAAGCTTTCTTT.